This TCR beta chain was sequenced for a study of follicular helper T cells after annual influenza vaccination. In the study overall: Blood was drawn on days 0, 7 and 28 after vaccination. Study conclusions and caveats: Day 7 ICOS+CD38+ clones later appeared mostly in ICOS-CD38- cTfh. Just roughly 9.5-20% of cells analyzed had recovered productive TCRB sequences.

The assay was immunoSEQ multiplex PCR, and TCRdb's table has in-frame clones only and misses some. Of fewer than 15,000 clones in the sample, 78% were seen once. The CDR3 runs 17 residues. Trimming removed 2 bases at V and 0 bases at J, with 15 bases between. CDR1 is SNHLY and CDR2 is FYNNEI in the germline V gene. On this clone: Its antigen is currently unknown.

The sample's time point: 2015-2016 season, pre-vaccination. Specimen: CXCR5- memory CD4+ T cells sorted from blood, collected on the day of influenza vaccination. This receptor was taken from an adult who received the influenza vaccine. V is TRBV2 and J is TRBJ2-3; D is undetermined. In nucleotides, the CDR3 is TGTGCCAGCAGTGAACCACCGAGCACTTATAGCACAGATACGCAGTATTTT. Its translation is CASSEPPSTYSTDTQYF.